This TCR beta chain was documented in a study of cytomegalovirus exposure and HLA in healthy donors. Germline values: CDR1 LGHNA, CDR2 YNFKEQ. V shed 0 bases, J shed 4 bases, and the junction held 5 bases outside the gene matches. The CDR3 has 15 residues. In the PCR, 60 Vbeta and 13 Jbeta primers were used. The data were produced by immunoSEQ multiplex PCR, yet TCRdb's version contains in-frame clones alone and is incomplete. The specimen's table records 35,000 to 45,000 clones. Sequenced input: PBMCs. The chain carries TRBV4-2 and TRBJ2-5; 7 positions match TRBD2. The sequence derives from a male donor in good health and CMV-seronegative. The CDR3 sequence is CASSQEGLAVETQYF. As DNA, the CDR3 is TGTGCCAGCAGCCAAGAGGGGCTAGCGGTAGAGACCCAGTACTTC.